This TCR beta chain was obtained from a study of T-cell memory formation after mild COVID-19. Study-wide results and caveats: Memory sampled before infection contained some responding clones, suggesting cross-reactive memory joined. Chiefly within CM and EM were the contracting CD4+ clones; CD8+ ones were within EMRA.

This clonotype came up a few times. The antigen is unknown. MiXCR, run by TCRdb on the 5' RACE reads, gives a single entry per CDR3 protein. The repertoire consists of approximately 290,000 distinct CDR3 sequences, with 15% occurring once and the leading ten covering 20% to 25%. The CDR3 contains 13 residues. Germline-derived CDR1 and CDR2 are SGHTA and FQGNSA. V lost 3 bases to trimming and J lost 1 base, with 7 bases between them. This clonotype originated in a man aged 18-30 years who had mild COVID-19 (a few samples of this study predate the infection). Cell type and time point are not known. The rearrangement links TRBV7-2 to TRBJ2-7; D gene uncertain. The sample comprised PBMCs or a T cell subset sorted from them (not recorded which). DNA for the CDR3: TGTGCCAGCAGCTTGTACCAGTCCTACGAGCAGTACTTC. Its protein is CASSLYQSYEQYF.